The entry below describes one TCR beta chain. This entry comes from a study of T cell responses to AZD1222 COVID-19 vaccine. Sequencing used immunoSEQ multiplex PCR; TCRdb keeps in-frame clones, though not all of them. The sample shows roughly 140,000 clones, around 94% of them seen only once. CDR1 and CDR2 from the germline V gene are LNHDA and SQIVND (reference sequence). This CDR3 comprises 16 residues. Trimming stripped 5 bases from V and 4 bases from J, with 15 bases between. This TCR was sampled from an adult in good health. This sample comprised peripheral blood, obtained on day 0 of AZD1222 vaccination. The J gene is TRBJ1-6, the V gene TRBV19; weak D call: TRBD1 (6 bases). DNA of the CDR3: TGTGCCAGTAGTTCAGGGGAAAGGTCATATAATTCACCCCTCCACTTT. Its protein product is CASSSGERSYNSPLHF. The entire variable domain, with the rest obtained from reference TRBV19 and TRBJ1-6, is as follows: DGGITQSPKYLFRKEGQNVTLSCEQNLNHDAMYWYRQDPGQGLRLIYYSQIVNDFQKGDIAEGYSVSREKKESFPLTVTSAQKNPTAFYLCASSSGERSYNSPLHFGNGTRLTVT.